Sequencing of this T cell receptor beta chain was carried out in a study of T-cell memory formation after mild COVID-19. One entry per CDR3 protein results from TCRdb running MiXCR on the 5' RACE reads. This sample has around 340,000 distinct CDR3 sequences; about a sixth occur once, and the top ten carry about 22%. V trimming: 0 bases; J trimming: 11 bases; junction bases outside the gene matches: 4. The CDR3 totals 14 residues. Germline loops: CDR1 MNHEY, CDR2 SVGAGI. This clonotype was found a few times. Antigen unknown. Regarding the study as a whole: The SARS-CoV-2 specificity of second-wave clones reaching peak at day 37 remained unverified.

This TCR was sampled from a man aged 18 to 29 who had mild COVID-19 (a few samples of this study predate the infection). Cell type and time point are not known. The rearrangement uses TRBV6-5 and TRBJ1-4, with 9 bases that match TRBD1. Sequenced sample: PBMCs or a T cell subset sorted from them (not recorded which). The CDR3 DNA follows: TGTGCCAGCAGTTACTCGGGACAGGGTTGGAAACTGTTTTTT. Residues: CASSYSGQGWKLFF.